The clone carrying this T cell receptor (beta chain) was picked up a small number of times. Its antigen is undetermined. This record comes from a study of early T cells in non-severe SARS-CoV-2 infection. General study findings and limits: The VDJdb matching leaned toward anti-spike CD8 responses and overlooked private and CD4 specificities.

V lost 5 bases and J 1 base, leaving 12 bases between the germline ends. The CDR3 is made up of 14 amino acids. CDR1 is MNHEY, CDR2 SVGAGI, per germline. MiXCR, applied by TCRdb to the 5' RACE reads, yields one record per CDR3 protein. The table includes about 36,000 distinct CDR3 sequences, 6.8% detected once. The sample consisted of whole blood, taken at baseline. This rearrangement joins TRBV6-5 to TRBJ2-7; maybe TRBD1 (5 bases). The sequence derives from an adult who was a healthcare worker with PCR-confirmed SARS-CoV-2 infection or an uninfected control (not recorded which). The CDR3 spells CASSEARGSYEQYF. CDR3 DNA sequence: TGTGCCAGCAGTGAAGCTAGGGGATCCTACGAGCAGTACTTC.